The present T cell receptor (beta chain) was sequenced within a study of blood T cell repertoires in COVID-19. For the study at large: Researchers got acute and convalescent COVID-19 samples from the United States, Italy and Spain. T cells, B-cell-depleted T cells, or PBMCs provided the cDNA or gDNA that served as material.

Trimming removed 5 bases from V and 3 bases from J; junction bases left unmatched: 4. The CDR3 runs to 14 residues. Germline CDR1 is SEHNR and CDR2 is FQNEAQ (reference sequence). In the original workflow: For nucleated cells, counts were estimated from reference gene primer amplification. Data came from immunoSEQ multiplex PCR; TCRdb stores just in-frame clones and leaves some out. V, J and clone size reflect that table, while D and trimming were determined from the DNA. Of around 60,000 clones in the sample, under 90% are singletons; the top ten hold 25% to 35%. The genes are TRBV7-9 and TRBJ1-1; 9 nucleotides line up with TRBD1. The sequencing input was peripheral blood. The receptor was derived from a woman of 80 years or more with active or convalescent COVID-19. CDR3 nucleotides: TGTGCCAGCAGCCCTCGACAGGGGGACACTGAAGCTTTCTTT. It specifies CASSPRQGDTEAFF.